This T cell receptor beta chain comes out of a study of T cell changes during pregnancy in multiple sclerosis. Measured with immunoSEQ multiplex PCR; TCRdb has only the in-frame clones, and not every one. This table has fewer than 70,000 clones, just under 95% appearing once. The V end lost 1 base, the J end lost 3 bases, and 13 bases lay between the germline ends. Germline V lookup: CDR1 GTSNPN, CDR2 SVGIG (reference sequence). The CDR3 has 15 amino acids. V gene TRBV30 combines with J gene TRBJ2-1; the D gene is possibly TRBD2 (5 bases). This TCR derives from a female donor with multiple sclerosis, enrolled in a pregnancy study. The sample in question was peripheral blood, obtained in the second trimester of pregnancy. In nucleotides, the CDR3 is TGTGCCTGGAGTGGCCCGACGGGAAACTACAATGAGCAGTTCTTC. This sequence encodes CAWSGPTGNYNEQFF. The variable domain in full, with the rest retrieved from reference TRBV30 and TRBJ2-1, is SQTIHQWPATLVQPVGSPLSLECTVEGTSNPNLYWYRQAAGRGLQLLFYSVGIGQISSEVPQNLSASRPQDRQFILSSKKLLLSDSGFYLCAWSGPTGNYNEQFFGPGTRLTVL.